These 27 T cell receptor beta chains share one sample of origin, sequenced in a study of cytomegalovirus exposure and HLA in healthy donors. Use of 60 Vbeta and 13 Jbeta primers characterized the PCR. The protocol was immunoSEQ multiplex PCR, while the TCRdb copy is restricted to in-frame clones and leaves out a portion. The sample carries some 180,000 clones, 78% recorded once. The sample consisted of PBMCs. These receptors came from a female donor in good health and CMV-seronegative.

This clone appeared a single time. The chain combines TRBV5-1 with TRBJ1-4; D gene ambiguous. Germline assignment: CDR1 SGHRS and CDR2 YFSETQ. This CDR3 region has 15 residues. V lost 1 base and J lost 6, with 13 bases in between. Here the CDR3 DNA reads TGCGCCAGCAGCTTGATCCCCGGTGAACATGAAAAACTGTTTTTT. It translates to CASSLIPGEHEKLFF.

The chain uses TRBV27 and TRBJ1-5, with 9 bases matching TRBD1. Germline values: CDR1 MNHEY, CDR2 SMNVEV (reference sequence). The CDR3 is 15 residues long. The trim removed 7 bases at V and 3 bases at J, leaving 7 bases unmatched. The CDR3 region has the DNA TGTGCCAGCAAACTGGGACAGGGAACCAATCAGCCCCAGCATTTT. The encoded protein is CASKLGQGTNQPQHF.

V is TRBV5-4 and J is TRBJ2-3, with unresolved D. Deletions cut 4 bases from V and 10 bases from J, with 13 bases between. This CDR3 region has 12 residues. Germline V gene lookup returns CDR1 SGHNT and CDR2 YYREEE (reference sequence). The CDR3 DNA is TGTGCCAGCAGCGTCGGTCCCATCTCGCAGTATTTT. Amino acids: CASSVGPISQYF.

CDR3: CASSLSGTVYNSPLHF. As DNA, the CDR3 is TGTGCCAGCAGTTTATCCGGGACAGTCTATAATTCACCCCTCCACTTT. This chain uses TRBV27 with TRBJ1-6; TRBD1 matches 7 bases. The J segment lost 3 bases and the V segment lost 0 bases, leaving 2 bases of the junction unmatched. Germline values: CDR1 MNHEY, CDR2 SMNVEV (reference sequence). This CDR3 has 16 residues.

The genes are TRBV4-2 and TRBJ2-7, with 9 bases fitting TRBD1. The V gene's germline CDR1 is LGHNA and CDR2 YNFKEQ. The CDR3 is 16 amino acids. Unmatched junction bases numbered 4, after V lost 0 bases and J lost 1 base. CDR3 in amino acids: CASSQDTGTGSYEQYF. The CDR3 DNA follows: TGTGCCAGCAGCCAAGATACGGGGACAGGGTCCTACGAGCAGTACTTC.

This clone was picked up one time. The rearrangement joins TRBV28 to TRBJ2-5; TRBD2 aligns across 7 bases. Germline V lookup: CDR1 MDHEN, CDR2 SYDVKM. J lost 4 bases, V lost 4 bases, and 9 bases had no gene match. This CDR3 spans 15 amino acids. CDR3 in DNA: TGTGCCAGCAGTTCATTTCGCGGGGGTTTAGAGACCCAGTACTTC. This sequence encodes CASSSFRGGLETQYF.

This clone was recorded once. The gene calls are TRBV28 and TRBJ2-1; perhaps TRBD1 as D (5 bases). This CDR3 spans 14 amino acids. Trimming took 7 bases from V and 1 from J, leaving 11 bases between them. The germline V gene has CDR1 MDHEN and CDR2 SYDVKM. For the CDR3, the DNA is TGTGCCAGCACCTCGCAGGGTTCCTACAATGAGCAGTTCTTC. Protein product: CASTSQGSYNEQFF.

The V call is TRBV5-1, the J call TRBJ2-7; TRBD1 aligns across 7 bases. Unmatched junction bases numbered 10, after V lost 0 bases and J lost 4 bases. This CDR3 has 16 amino acids. Germline V gene data show CDR1 as SGHRS and CDR2 as YFSETQ. The CDR3 sequence is CASSLGHGTANYEQYF. The CDR3 DNA is TGCGCCAGCAGCTTGGGGCACGGGACAGCCAATTACGAGCAGTACTTC.

CDR3 bases: TGTGCCAGCAGCGCCACCCTTGACAGTACAGATACGCAGTATTTT. Translated, it gives CASSATLDSTDTQYF. The V and J genes are TRBV9 and TRBJ2-3; a possible D gene is TRBD1 (5 bases). CDR3 length equals 15 residues. The germline CDR1 and CDR2 sequences are SGDLS and YYNGEE. Trimming removed 3 bases at V and 3 bases at J, with 14 bases between.

This clone has just a few counts. J is TRBJ2-1 and V is TRBV9, with TRBD1 as a possible D gene (6 bases). This CDR3 contains 14 residues. In germline, CDR1 is SGDLS, CDR2 YYNGEE. V lost 3 bases, J lost 8 bases, and 15 bases lay in between. CDR3 residues: CASSALRGLDEQFF. CDR3 nucleotide sequence: TGTGCCAGCAGCGCACTCAGGGGTTTGGATGAGCAGTTCTTC.

This chain uses TRBV7-9 with TRBJ1-1; no firm D call. Germline V lookup: CDR1 SEHNR, CDR2 FQNEAQ (reference sequence). Deletions cut 0 bases from V and 5 bases from J, with 7 bases between. The CDR3 is 13 residues long. CDR3 DNA sequence: TGTGCCAGCAGCTTAGCAACCGAGACTGAAGCTTTCTTT. As protein: CASSLATETEAFF.

The sample holds a few counts of this clone. Other DNA sequences in this specimen translate into the identical CDR3. The chain is built from TRBV7-9 and TRBJ2-1, with 9 bases lining up with TRBD2. Germline CDR1 is SEHNR and CDR2 is FQNEAQ (reference sequence). J was trimmed by 4 bases and V by 2 bases; bases with no gene match: 6. CDR3 size: 16 residues. CDR3 in DNA: TGTGCCAGCAGCTTAAGCCTAGCGGGGAGTTACAATGAGCAGTTCTTC. It codes for CASSLSLAGSYNEQFF.

The genes are TRBV21-1 and TRBJ1-1. TRBV21-1 is shown as a pseudogene. This CDR3 spans 17 amino acids. The CDR3 spells CASSKGNSPGMNTEAFF. CDR3 bases: TGTGCCAGCAGCAAAGGGAACTCCCCGGGGATGAACACTGAAGCTTTCTTT.

This clone was counted a single time. The chain employs TRBV6-1 and TRBJ1-1, with no clear D. Germline V gene sequence: CDR1 MNHNS, CDR2 SASEGT. V was cut by 4 bases and J by 6 bases, with 12 bases left in between. This CDR3 is built from 13 residues. DNA of the CDR3: TGTGCCAGCAGTGTTGGAGGCCTCGCTGAAGCTTTCTTT. As protein: CASSVGGLAEAFF.

The CDR3: CASSLLGTGANIDEQFF. The CDR3 nucleotides read TGTGCCAGCAGCTTATTAGGAACAGGGGCTAATATCGATGAGCAGTTCTTC. The chain links TRBV7-9 to TRBJ2-1; 7 bases map to TRBD1. Germline-derived CDR1 and CDR2 are SEHNR and FQNEAQ (reference sequence). V shed 2 bases and J 8 bases; nucleotides not matched to a gene: 15. This CDR3 region has 17 residues.

The chain employs TRBV7-3 and TRBJ2-1; TRBD1 might be the D (6 bases). V lost 5 bases to trimming and J lost 1 base, with 12 bases between them. Germline CDR1 SGHTA, CDR2 FQGTGA. The CDR3 length is 15 residues. The DNA for the CDR3 is TGTGCCAGCAGCCTAGGTGGACAGTCCTACAATGAGCAGTTCTTC. Protein product: CASSLGGQSYNEQFF.

The genes are TRBV21-1 and TRBJ2-1; the D call in the table, TRBD2, was not verified against the DNA. TRBV21-1 is a recognized pseudogene. The CDR3 sequence is 17 residues long. The CDR3 sequence is CASSKGRLAGVRDEQFF. The CDR3 region has the DNA TGTGCCAGCAGCAAAGGGAGGCTAGCGGGGGTAAGAGATGAGCAGTTCTTC.

The V call is TRBV30, the J call TRBJ2-5; 8 nucleotides agree with TRBD2. The CDR3 is made up of 15 amino acids. CDR1 is GTSNPN and CDR2 is SVGIG in the germline V gene (reference sequence). The ends lost 2 bases at V and 4 bases at J; junction bases unmatched: 9. CDR3 nucleotide sequence: TGTGCCTGGAGTAATGCGGGAGGATGGGTAGAGACCCAGTACTTC. Its translation: CAWSNAGGWVETQYF.

The chain joins TRBV5-4 to TRBJ1-2; no reliable D call. The CDR3 has 15 amino acids. The germline V and J ends were trimmed by 0 bases and 8 bases, with 17 bases remaining between them. Germline V lookup: CDR1 SGHNT, CDR2 YYREEE (reference sequence). The CDR3 region is CASSLAAESQRGYTF. The CDR3 DNA is TGTGCCAGCAGCTTGGCCGCCGAGTCCCAGCGGGGCTACACCTTC.

The chain carries TRBV19 and TRBJ2-1; D call uncertain. V lost 7 bases and J lost 2, with 15 bases in between. CDR1 and CDR2 from the germline V gene are LNHDA and SQIVND (reference sequence). The CDR3 is 15 residues long. The CDR3 DNA reads TGTGCCAGTAAAGTCGATAGTATCCCCTACAATGAGCAGTTCTTC. Its protein is CASKVDSIPYNEQFF.

The chain joins TRBV10-3 to TRBJ2-7; D ambiguous. The V gene's germline CDR1 is ENHRY and CDR2 SYGVKD. Trimming left V 6 bases short and J 3 bases short, with 9 bases between. This CDR3 comprises 12 residues. As DNA, the CDR3 is TGTGCCATCAGCCCTGCAGACTACGAGCAGTACTTC. This codes for CAISPADYEQYF.

The V gene is TRBV5-1, the J gene TRBJ1-5; D is unclear. V lost 1 base and J lost 2, with 4 bases in between. The V gene's germline CDR1 is SGHRS and CDR2 YFSETQ. The CDR3 loop spans 13 amino acids. In nucleotides, the CDR3 is TGCGCCAGCAGCTTGTCAGGCAATCAGCCCCAGCATTTT. This codes for CASSLSGNQPQHF.

CDR3 coding DNA: TGTGCCAGCAGCCTTAGCGGGAGGGGCCTCTACGAGCAGTACTTC. Its translation is CASSLSGRGLYEQYF. The chain joins TRBV11-2 to TRBJ2-7; 11 bases agree with TRBD2. CDR1 and CDR2 (germline): SGHAT, FQNNGV. This CDR3 comprises 15 residues. The V gene end was trimmed by 5 bases and the J gene end by 3 bases; junction bases not matched to a gene: 6. Full variable domain (rest looked up from reference TRBV11-2 and TRBJ2-7): EAGVAQSPRYKIIEKRQSVAFWCNPISGHATLYWYQQILGQGPKLLIQFQNNGVVDDSQLPKDRFSAERLKGVDSTLKIQPAKLEDSAVYLCASSLSGRGLYEQYFGPGTRLTVT.

The chain couples TRBV5-6 to TRBJ2-7; D possibly corresponds to TRBD1 (5 bases). V was cut by 3 bases and J by 6 bases, with 7 bases left in between. This CDR3 spans 11 amino acids. The germline gives CDR1 SGHDT, CDR2 YYEEEE. The CDR3 bases are TGTGCCAGCAGCTGGGGCAGCGAGCAGTACTTC. This gives the protein CASSWGSEQYF.

The genes are TRBV19 and TRBJ1-2; 9 nucleotides match TRBD1. This CDR3 has 15 residues. Germline V gene lookup returns CDR1 LNHDA and CDR2 SQIVND (reference sequence). Losses at the gene ends were 5 bases for V and 2 bases for J; bases not matched to a gene: 6. Written as DNA, the CDR3 is TGTGCCAGTAGTCCGGGACAGGGAGTCAACTATGGCTACACCTTC. Protein product: CASSPGQGVNYGYTF.

This clone was observed once. The rearrangement links TRBV5-6 to TRBJ2-1, with 7 bases matching TRBD1. CDR1 and CDR2 (germline): SGHDT, YYEEEE. V shed 4 bases, J shed 4 bases, and the junction held 11 bases outside the gene matches. CDR3 size: 16 residues. CDR3 in DNA: TGTGCCAGCAGCGTACTCTCCGGGACAGAGTACAATGAGCAGTTCTTC. Translation: CASSVLSGTEYNEQFF.

This chain uses TRBV7-9 with TRBJ1-1; the match to TRBD1 covers 9 bases. CDR1 is SEHNR and CDR2 is FQNEAQ in the germline V gene (reference sequence). CDR3 length equals 15 residues. V gave up 4 bases and J gave up 3 bases; unmatched junction bases: 6. The CDR3 DNA reads TGTGCCAGCAGCTCTGGACAGGGGACCCACACTGAAGCTTTCTTT. Translation: CASSSGQGTHTEAFF. The variable domain in full, completed from reference TRBV7-9 and TRBJ1-1, reads DTGVSQNPRHKITKRGQNVTFRCDPISEHNRLYWYRQTLGQGPEFLTYFQNEAQLEKSRLLSDRFSAERPKGSFSTLEIQRTEQGDSAMYLCASSSGQGTHTEAFFGQGTRLTVV.